Listed below are T cell receptor beta chains from one sample, sequenced in a study of T cells in Graves' hyperthyroidism and ophthalmopathy. TCRdb reprocessed the multiplex PCR reads via MiXCR and lists one record per CDR3 protein. The sample has hundreds of thousands of distinct CDR3 sequences, about a sixth seen once. Sequenced input: blood. The receptors come from a woman in her late teens or twenties with Graves' hyperthyroidism. Each CDR3 is given with its conserved first and last residue. The order of the fields is J gene, clone size, V gene, D gene, CDR3 protein, CDR3 DNA. The D gene is left open where the match is weak. Where a row states a size, it is once, few, many or the class of an expanded clone; other rows omit it.

J: TRBJ2-7
size: many
V: TRBV6-1
D: TRBD1
CDR3: CASRTGAYEQYF
DNA: TGTGCCAGCAGGACAGGGGCCTACGAGCAGTACTTC

J: TRBJ1-6
size: .
V: TRBV5-1
D: .
CDR3: CASSLGERSPLHF
DNA: TGCGCCAGCAGCTTGGGAGAACGGTCACCCCTCCACTTT

J: TRBJ2-7
size: .
V: TRBV6-1
D: TRBD2
CDR3: CASSRGPPGLAGREQYF
DNA: TGTGCCAGCAGCCGGGGCCCGCCGGGACTAGCGGGCCGCGAGCAGTACTTC

J: TRBJ2-7
size: many
V: TRBV6-1
D: .
CDR3: CASSQGSHYEQYF
DNA: TGTGCCAGCAGTCAAGGATCACACTACGAGCAGTACTTC

J: TRBJ1-5
size: few
V: TRBV15
D: .
CDR3: CATSRDRGYGQPQHF
DNA: TGTGCCACCAGCAGAGATAGGGGGTACGGTCAGCCCCAGCATTTT

J: TRBJ2-7
size: many
V: TRBV5-1
D: .
CDR3: CASSYSPDEQYF
DNA: TGCGCCAGCAGCTACAGTCCCGACGAGCAGTACTTC

J: TRBJ1-5
size: many
V: TRBV12-3/TRBV12-4
D: TRBD1
CDR3: CASRLGGRQPQHF
DNA: TGTGCCAGCAGACTAGGGGGCAGGCAGCCCCAGCATTTT

J: TRBJ2-7
size: many
V: TRBV7-9
D: TRBD1
CDR3: CASRFGTAYEQYF
DNA: TGTGCCAGCAGATTCGGGACAGCCTACGAGCAGTACTTC

J: TRBJ2-3
size: few
V: TRBV19
D: .
CDR3: CASSIAPGRTDTQYF
DNA: TGTGCCAGTAGTATCGCCCCTGGAAGAACAGATACGCAGTATTTT

J: TRBJ1-3
size: many
V: TRBV20-1
D: .
CDR3: CSAKPGPGNTIYF
DNA: TGCAGTGCTAAGCCGGGCCCTGGAAACACCATATATTTT

J: TRBJ2-3
size: few
V: TRBV5-4
D: .
CDR3: CASSLRGAGADTQYF
DNA: TGTGCCAGCAGTCTTCGGGGGGCAGGCGCAGATACGCAGTATTTT

J: TRBJ2-7
size: many
V: TRBV7-9
D: TRBD2
CDR3: CASSLPQLAGHSYEQYF
DNA: TGTGCCAGCAGCCTACCCCAACTAGCGGGCCACTCCTACGAGCAGTACTTC

J: TRBJ1-1
size: many
V: TRBV29-1
D: TRBD1
CDR3: CSVARQGMNTEAFF
DNA: TGCAGCGTTGCCCGACAGGGGATGAACACTGAAGCTTTCTTT

J: TRBJ2-2
size: many
V: TRBV2
D: .
CDR3: CASSEVNTGELFF
DNA: TGTGCCAGCAGTGAGGTGAACACCGGGGAGCTGTTTTTT

J: TRBJ1-5
size: many
V: TRBV30
D: .
CDR3: CAWSGRSNQPQHF
DNA: TGTGCCTGGAGCGGCCGGAGCAATCAGCCCCAGCATTTT

J: TRBJ1-5
size: .
V: TRBV5-4
D: TRBD1
CDR3: CTSSQGADSNQPQHF
DNA: TGTACCAGCAGCCAGGGGGCGGATAGCAATCAGCCCCAGCATTTT

J: TRBJ2-7
size: many
V: TRBV30
D: .
CDR3: CAWSVQGATEQYF
DNA: TGTGCCTGGAGTGTCCAGGGTGCAACCGAGCAGTACTTC

J: TRBJ2-7
size: .
V: TRBV2
D: .
CDR3: CASSEEGGRGGQYF
DNA: TGTGCCAGCAGTGAGGAGGGGGGAAGAGGGGGGCAGTACTTC

J: TRBJ1-1
size: many
V: TRBV13
D: TRBD1
CDR3: CASSLGPGTGDTEAFF
DNA: TGTGCCAGCAGCTTAGGCCCCGGGACAGGGGACACTGAAGCTTTCTTT

J: TRBJ2-7
size: many
V: TRBV20-1
D: .
CDR3: CSARIGTYEQYF
DNA: TGCAGTGCTAGGATAGGAACCTACGAGCAGTACTTC

J: TRBJ2-7
size: .
V: TRBV5-1
D: .
CDR3: CASSLDGARNEQYF
DNA: TGCGCCAGCAGCTTGGATGGGGCCCGTAACGAGCAGTACTTC

J: TRBJ1-4
size: many
V: TRBV15
D: .
CDR3: CATSREPQGPNEKLFF
DNA: TGTGCCACCAGCAGAGAACCTCAGGGGCCTAATGAAAAACTGTTTTTT

J: TRBJ1-4
size: many
V: TRBV20-1
D: .
CDR3: CSAPPPGAANEKLFF
DNA: TGCAGTGCCCCCCCCCCCGGGGCTGCTAATGAAAAACTGTTTTTT

J: TRBJ2-2
size: few
V: TRBV5-6
D: TRBD2
CDR3: CASSLDGILAGENTGELFF
DNA: TGTGCCAGCAGCTTGGATGGGATACTAGCGGGAGAGAACACCGGGGAGCTGTTTTTT

J: TRBJ2-1
size: .
V: TRBV6-2/TRBV6-3
D: .
CDR3: CASSYLPGTFEQFF
DNA: TGTGCCAGCAGTTACTTACCGGGGACCTTTGAGCAGTTCTTC

J: TRBJ2-1
size: few
V: TRBV20-1
D: TRBD2
CDR3: CSARRETNEQFF
DNA: TGCAGTGCTCGGCGGGAGACAAATGAGCAGTTCTTC

J: TRBJ2-5
size: many
V: TRBV3-1
D: .
CDR3: CASSHGRAVQETQYF
DNA: TGTGCCAGCAGCCATGGTCGGGCAGTCCAAGAGACCCAGTACTTC

J: TRBJ2-1
size: many
V: TRBV7-2
D: TRBD2
CDR3: CASSLGLAGAEQFF
DNA: TGTGCCAGCAGCCTAGGACTAGCGGGGGCGGAGCAGTTCTTC

J: TRBJ1-4
size: many
V: TRBV6-5
D: .
CDR3: CASSYYRRQGEKLFF
DNA: TGTGCCAGCAGTTACTACCGACGGCAGGGTGAAAAACTGTTTTTT

J: TRBJ2-3
size: many
V: TRBV6-1
D: TRBD1
CDR3: CASSPVMRQGADTQYF
DNA: TGTGCCAGCAGTCCCGTCATGAGACAGGGGGCTGATACGCAGTATTTT

J: TRBJ2-7
size: many
V: TRBV12-3/TRBV12-4
D: .
CDR3: CASSLEWGFKYEQYF
DNA: TGTGCCAGCAGCCTGGAGTGGGGGTTCAAGTACGAGCAGTACTTC

J: TRBJ2-7
size: .
V: TRBV12-3/TRBV12-4
D: TRBD1
CDR3: CASSLRGLGQGDYEQYF
DNA: TGTGCCAGCAGCCTCCGAGGGTTAGGACAGGGAGACTACGAGCAGTACTTC

J: TRBJ2-7
size: many
V: TRBV27
D: .
CDR3: CASSGSWSYEQYF
DNA: TGTGCCAGCAGTGGGAGTTGGTCCTACGAGCAGTACTTC

J: TRBJ2-6
size: .
V: TRBV7-9
D: TRBD2
CDR3: CASSPGTSGSLGANVLTF
DNA: TGTGCCAGCAGCCCGGGGACTAGCGGGAGTCTTGGGGCCAACGTCCTGACTTTC

J: TRBJ2-4
size: many
V: TRBV3-1
D: .
CDR3: CASSQDPAPTAKNIQYF
DNA: TGTGCCAGCAGCCAAGACCCGGCTCCGACTGCCAAAAACATTCAGTACTTC

J: TRBJ2-3
size: few
V: TRBV12-3/TRBV12-4
D: TRBD2
CDR3: CASTLSGRATDTQYF
DNA: TGTGCCAGCACGCTTAGCGGGAGGGCTACAGATACGCAGTATTTT

J: TRBJ2-2
size: few
V: TRBV7-3
D: .
CDR3: CASSSDGNTGELFF
DNA: TGTGCCAGCAGCTCGGACGGGAACACCGGGGAGCTGTTTTTT

J: TRBJ1-1
size: few
V: TRBV18
D: .
CDR3: CASSPPGPTLNTEAFF
DNA: TGTGCCAGCTCACCACCGGGACCGACTTTGAACACTGAAGCTTTCTTT

J: TRBJ2-1
size: once
V: TRBV12-3/TRBV12-4
D: TRBD2
CDR3: CASSSAGEVDFF
DNA: TGTGCCAGCAGTTCAGCGGGGGAGGTTGATTTCTTC

J: TRBJ2-1
size: many
V: TRBV7-2
D: TRBD2
CDR3: CAVTPVLAGGPANEQFF
DNA: TGTGCCGTGACCCCGGTGCTAGCGGGAGGCCCTGCGAATGAGCAGTTCTTC

J: TRBJ1-6
size: many
V: TRBV6-1
D: .
CDR3: CASSEGHSPLHF
DNA: TGTGCCAGCAGTGAAGGGCACTCACCCCTCCACTTT

J: TRBJ2-5
size: many
V: TRBV20-1
D: .
CDR3: CSARDGPQETQYF
DNA: TGCAGTGCTAGAGATGGCCCACAAGAGACCCAGTACTTC

J: TRBJ2-1
size: .
V: TRBV5-4
D: TRBD1
CDR3: CASSLDRGINEQFF
DNA: TGTGCCAGCAGCTTGGACAGGGGAATTAATGAGCAGTTCTTC

J: TRBJ1-5
size: many
V: TRBV30
D: .
CDR3: CAWSPDPVKPQHF
DNA: TGTGCCTGGAGTCCTGATCCGGTGAAACCCCAGCATTTT

J: TRBJ1-1
size: .
V: TRBV28
D: .
CDR3: CATVSLNTEAFF
DNA: TGTGCCACGGTATCCCTGAACACTGAAGCTTTCTTT

J: TRBJ2-7
size: many
V: TRBV11-3
D: TRBD1
CDR3: CASSHRGLEQYF
DNA: TGTGCCAGCAGCCACAGGGGGCTGGAGCAGTACTTC

J: TRBJ2-6
size: few
V: TRBV20-1
D: .
CDR3: CSARPGGGANVLTF
DNA: TGCAGTGCTAGGCCGGGTGGGGGGGCCAACGTCCTGACTTTC

J: TRBJ2-4
size: many
V: TRBV12-3/TRBV12-4
D: .
CDR3: CASSLGAPMGNIQYF
DNA: TGTGCCAGCAGTTTAGGCGCGCCAATGGGAAACATTCAGTACTTC

J: TRBJ1-2
size: many
V: TRBV12-3/TRBV12-4
D: .
CDR3: CASSLVEGVYGYTF
DNA: TGTGCCAGCAGTTTAGTAGAGGGGGTCTATGGCTACACCTTC

J: TRBJ2-2
size: many
V: TRBV12-3/TRBV12-4
D: TRBD1
CDR3: CASSMTGRTGELFF
DNA: TGTGCCAGCAGTATGACAGGGAGAACCGGGGAGCTGTTTTTT

J: TRBJ2-3
size: many
V: TRBV28
D: .
CDR3: CASSLWGPQGGKVTQYF
DNA: TGTGCCAGCAGTTTATGGGGCCCCCAGGGCGGAAAAGTCACGCAGTATTTT

J: TRBJ2-6
size: .
V: TRBV6-5
D: .
CDR3: CASSLVVSGANVLTF
DNA: TGTGCCAGCAGTTTGGTGGTCTCCGGGGCCAACGTCCTGACTTTC

J: TRBJ2-3
size: many
V: TRBV2
D: .
CDR3: CASSVTDTQYF
DNA: TGTGCCAGCAGTGTCACAGATACGCAGTATTTT

J: TRBJ1-2
size: many
V: TRBV30
D: .
CDR3: CAWSVVRGYTF
DNA: TGTGCCTGGAGTGTAGTTCGGGGCTACACCTTC